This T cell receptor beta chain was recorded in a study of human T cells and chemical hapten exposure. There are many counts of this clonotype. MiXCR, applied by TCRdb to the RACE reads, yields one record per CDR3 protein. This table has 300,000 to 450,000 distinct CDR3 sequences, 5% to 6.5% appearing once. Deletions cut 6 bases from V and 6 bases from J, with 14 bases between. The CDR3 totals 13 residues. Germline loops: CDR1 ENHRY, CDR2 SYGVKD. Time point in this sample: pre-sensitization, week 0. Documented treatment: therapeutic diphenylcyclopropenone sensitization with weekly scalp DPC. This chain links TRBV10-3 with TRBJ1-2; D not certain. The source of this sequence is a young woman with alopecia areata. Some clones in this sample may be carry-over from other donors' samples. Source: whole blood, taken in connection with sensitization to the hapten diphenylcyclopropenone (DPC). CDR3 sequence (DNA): TGTGCCATCAGCCAAATCCCCCAGAATGGCTACACCTTC. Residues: CAISQIPQNGYTF.